What follows are 7 T cell receptor beta chains derived from one specimen sequenced in a study of blood T cell repertoires in COVID-19. This table comes from immunoSEQ multiplex PCR, and its TCRdb copy is limited to in-frame clones, with some not included. The sample includes roughly 150,000 clones, roughly 84% of them seen just once. Input material: peripheral blood. The receptors were gathered from a woman aged 50 to 60 with acute or convalescent COVID-19.

The table lists this clone with a count of one. This chain joins TRBV19 and TRBJ1-5; TRBD1 aligns across 7 bases. There are 14 residues in the CDR3. Germline trimming cut 3 bases from V and 7 bases from J; bases unmatched to any gene: 6. Per germline, CDR1 LNHDA and CDR2 SQIVND (reference sequence). CDR3 sequence (DNA): TGTGCCAGTAGTATGACAGGGTCCGTACAGCCCCAGCATTTT. This codes for CASSMTGSVQPQHF.

Comment on this clone: Other DNA variants within this sample encode the same CDR3. The CDR3: CASSQDRGYTEAFF. The CDR3 DNA sequence: TGTGCCAGCAGCCAAGACAGGGGGTACACTGAAGCTTTCTTT. V and J are TRBV3-1 (or the pseudogene TRBV3-2) and TRBJ1-1; 7 bases align to TRBD1. Losses at the gene ends were 0 bases for V and 3 bases for J; bases not matched to a gene: 1. The CDR3 contains 14 residues. From germline, CDR1 is LGHDT and CDR2 YNNKEL (reference sequence).

This chain links TRBV19 with TRBJ1-5, with D tentatively TRBD1 (6 bases). The CDR3 covers 16 residues. CDR1 LNHDA and CDR2 SQIVND come from the germline V gene (reference sequence). Trimming pared 6 bases from V and 0 bases from J, leaving 15 bases between. The CDR3 DNA is TGTGCCAGTAGGGCAGGGGTGGGGTATAGCAATCAGCCCCAGCATTTT. This encodes CASRAGVGYSNQPQHF.

This chain links TRBV7-2 with TRBJ2-5; D may be TRBD2 (7 bases). Germline CDR1 is SGHTA and CDR2 is FQGNSA. V was cut by 5 bases and J by 5 bases, with 21 bases left in between. CDR3 length: 16 residues. The CDR3 loop reads CASSGAAGALVETQYF. CDR3 DNA: TGTGCCAGCAGCGGGGCGGCGGGGGCACTAGTTGAGACCCAGTACTTC.

The genes are TRBV19 and TRBJ2-3; possibly TRBD2 for D (6 bases). Looked up from germline, CDR1 is LNHDA and CDR2 is SQIVND (reference sequence). This CDR3 has 14 amino acids. CDR3 sequence (DNA): TGTGCAACGGACAAGGGACTCTCCACAGATACGCAGTATTTT. It yields the protein CATDKGLSTDTQYF. Combining the CDR3 with reference TRBV19 and TRBJ2-3 gives the whole variable domain DGGITQSPKYLFRKEGQNVTLSCEQNLNHDAMYWYRQDPGQGLRLIYYSQIVNDFQKGDIAEGYSVSREKKESFPLTVTSAQKNPTAFYLCATDKGLSTDTQYFGPGTRLTVL.

The genes are TRBV4-2 and TRBJ1-5; TRBD1 agrees at 8 bases. This CDR3 is built from 20 residues. J lost 8 bases, V lost 5 bases, and 26 bases had no gene match. Germline-derived CDR1 and CDR2 are LGHNA and YNFKEQ. CDR3 loop: CASSAQGAGGASSNLEPQHF. CDR3 DNA sequence: TGTGCCAGCAGCGCCCAGGGGGCGGGAGGGGCCTCATCAAACTTGGAGCCCCAGCATTTT.

This chain joins TRBV4-3 and TRBJ1-4, with TRBD1 as a possible D gene (6 bases). Germline lookup yields CDR1 LGHNA and CDR2 YSLEER. This CDR3 contains 13 residues. V was pared by 5 bases and J by 14 bases, with 18 bases between. CDR3 amino acids: CASSSQGGGVLFF. The CDR3 bases are TGCGCCAGCAGCTCTCAGGGTGGGGGCGTGCTGTTTTTT.